The sequence of this T cell receptor (beta chain) was determined in a study of blood T cell repertoires in COVID-19. Across the whole study: The United States, Italy and Spain provided the acute and convalescent COVID-19 samples.

The germline V gene encodes CDR1 SGHNT and CDR2 YENEEA. Trimming at V came to 3 bases and at J to 4 bases, leaving 8 bases not matched to a gene. The CDR3 runs to 16 residues. TCRdb's table, derived via immunoSEQ multiplex PCR, lists solely in-frame clones and lacks some. The sample comprises almost 20,000 clones, approximately 93% of which are singletons, and roughly 3.9% rests with the top ten. The source of this sequence is a woman aged 45-65 years with active COVID-19. The chain combines TRBV11-3 with TRBJ2-5, with TRBD2 matching over 10 bases. Material for sequencing was peripheral blood. CDR3 protein: CASSLRLAGAGETQYF. The DNA for the CDR3 is TGTGCCAGCAGCTTGAGACTAGCGGGCGCCGGAGAGACCCAGTACTTC.